The next 19 T cell receptor beta chains were all read from a single sample in a study of long-term antiretroviral therapy in people with HIV. Survey level was the resolution at which the v3.0 immunoSEQ assay ran. The method was immunoSEQ multiplex PCR; TCRdb's version includes in-frame clones alone and lacks a portion of them. The table shows tens of thousands of clones, with 85% occurring only once. The specimen comprised unsorted PBMCs, sampled about 3.3 years after starting antiretroviral therapy. These receptors all stem from a man between 18 and 29 years old with HIV.

The rearrangement links TRBV5-1 to TRBJ2-3, with D unclear. The CDR3 consists of 12 residues. Germline V lookup: CDR1 SGHRS, CDR2 YFSETQ. The V end lost 4 bases, the J end lost 2 bases, and 5 bases lay between the germline ends. Written as DNA, the CDR3 is TGCGCCAGCAGCCCCGACACAGATACGCAGTATTTT. This encodes CASSPDTDTQYF.

The CDR3 spells CASSLGQGAYEQYF. The CDR3, as DNA: TGTGCCAGCAGCTTGGGTCAGGGGGCCTACGAGCAGTACTTC. This chain connects TRBV5-4 to TRBJ2-7, with TRBD1 identical over 7 bases. The CDR3 runs 14 residues. Trimming cost V 0 bases and J 2 bases; bases outside gene matches: 2. CDR1 SGHNT and CDR2 YYREEE come from the germline V gene (reference sequence).

This chain connects TRBV5-6 to TRBJ1-4, with D maybe TRBD1 (6 bases). CDR3 length: 14 amino acids. Germline lookup yields CDR1 SGHDT and CDR2 YYEEEE. The germline V and J ends were trimmed by 1 base and 8 bases, with 12 bases remaining between them. CDR3 nucleotides: TGTGCCAGCAGCTTGAGGGGGTTCAGGGAAAAACTGTTTTTT. It is translated as CASSLRGFREKLFF. Drawing the rest from reference TRBV5-6 and TRBJ1-4, the complete variable domain is DAGVTQSPTHLIKTRGQQVTLRCSPKSGHDTVSWYQQALGQGPQFIFQYYEEEERQRGNFPDRFSGHQFPNYSSELNVNALLLGDSALYLCASSLRGFREKLFFGSGTQLSVL.

This clone was observed a single time. The rearrangement joins TRBV5-1 to TRBJ2-5, with TRBD2 identical over 9 bases. With 1 base clipped from V and 5 bases from J, the junction kept 6 bases outside the gene matches. Germline V gene data show CDR1 as SGHRS and CDR2 as YFSETQ. The CDR3 has 15 amino acids. CDR3 coding DNA: TGCGCCAGCAGCTTGAGTCGTGGACTAGCGGAGACCCAGTACTTC. Translating gives CASSLSRGLAETQYF.

The count of this clone is one. The CDR3 spells CASSFRRDRGPGELFF. The CDR3 nucleotides read TGTGCCAGCAGCTTCCGGCGGGACAGGGGACCCGGGGAGCTGTTTTTT. The chain recombines TRBV7-9 with TRBJ2-2; 10 bases are shared with TRBD1. The junction had 7 bases not matched to a gene; V was cut back by 3 bases and J by 6 bases. This CDR3 is built from 16 residues. Germline V gives CDR1 SEHNR, CDR2 FQNEAQ (reference sequence).

The genes are TRBV11-2 and TRBJ1-2, with TRBD1 matching 8 bases. Per germline, CDR1 SGHAT and CDR2 FQNNGV. The CDR3 covers 17 residues. The V and J ends lost 1 base and 8 bases, in that order; junction bases with no gene match: 15. In DNA, the CDR3 is TGTGCCAGCAGCTTAGGGAATTGGGGACAGGCCCGGCGAGGCTACACCTTC. Protein product: CASSLGNWGQARRGYTF.

This clone is categorized as medium-sized. The CDR3 loop is CASMGRGNQPQHF. The CDR3 nucleotides are TGTGCCAGCATGGGCAGGGGCAATCAGCCCCAGCATTTT. The genes are TRBV7-8 and TRBJ1-5; D may be TRBD1 (5 bases). CDR3 length: 13 residues. V was pared by 7 bases and J by 2 bases, with 9 bases between. Germline V gene sequence: CDR1 SGHVS, CDR2 FQNEAQ.

V is TRBV6-4 and J is TRBJ1-3, with 7 bases matching TRBD1. Trimming cost V 6 bases and J 4 bases; bases outside gene matches: 18. The germline V gene encodes CDR1 MRHNA and CDR2 SNTAGT. The CDR3 runs to 18 residues. The CDR3 loop reads CASSFTRVGGGIGNTIYF. The CDR3 DNA reads TGTGCCAGCAGCTTTACTCGGGTTGGAGGGGGCATAGGAAACACCATATATTTT.

CDR3 coding DNA: TGTGCCAGCAGTGAGCGGCACCCGGGGACTAATGAAAAACTGTTTTTT. This translates into CASSERHPGTNEKLFF. The chain carries TRBV6-1 and TRBJ1-4; D gene uncertain. The CDR3 is 16 amino acids. Deletions cut 3 bases from V and 2 bases from J, with 13 bases between. CDR1 and CDR2 (germline): MNHNS, SASEGT.

The CDR3 DNA reads TGTGCCAGCAGTTTATCGCTAGGTCGGTCCTACAATGAGCAGTTCTTC. Protein: CASSLSLGRSYNEQFF. This chain connects TRBV27 to TRBJ2-1; no firm D call. The V end lost 0 bases, the J end lost 1 base, and 10 bases lay between the germline ends. Germline values: CDR1 MNHEY, CDR2 SMNVEV (reference sequence). This CDR3 spans 16 amino acids.

The genes are TRBV6-1 and TRBJ1-5; TRBD1 aligns across 7 bases. The CDR3 runs 14 residues. The V and J ends lost 2 bases and 7 bases, in that order; junction bases with no gene match: 5. The germline CDR1 and CDR2 sequences are MNHNS and SASEGT. CDR3 region: CASSEKGAVQPQHF. CDR3 nucleotides: TGTGCCAGCAGTGAAAAGGGGGCCGTCCAGCCCCAGCATTTT.

The chain recombines TRBV4-1 with TRBJ1-2; D might be TRBD1 (6 bases). The CDR3 length is 14 residues. The germline gives CDR1 MGHRA, CDR2 YSYEKL. Trimming left V 5 bases short and J 4 bases short, with 14 bases between. CDR3 loop: CASSGEGQLYGYTF. The DNA of the CDR3 is TGCGCCAGCAGCGGAGAAGGACAGCTCTATGGCTACACCTTC.

This clone is labeled medium-sized. The chain combines TRBV6-6 with TRBJ2-7; D gene unclear. V dropped 5 bases and J dropped 5 bases, with 10 bases sitting between them. The CDR3 spans 12 residues. The germline V gene has CDR1 MNHNY and CDR2 SVGAGI (reference sequence). CDR3 DNA: TGTGCCAGCAGTAGGCCCAGGAACGAGCAGTACTTC. It is translated as CASSRPRNEQYF.

V is TRBV7-9 and J is TRBJ2-3, with D maybe TRBD1 (6 bases). The CDR3 sequence is 15 residues long. V lost 1 base, J lost 3 bases, and 11 bases lay in between. Germline V lookup: CDR1 SEHNR, CDR2 FQNEAQ (reference sequence). CDR3 sequence (DNA): TGTGCCAGCAGCTTAGGTGGGGGCGGAACAGATACGCAGTATTTT. Residues: CASSLGGGGTDTQYF. Full variable domain (missing parts from reference TRBV7-9 and TRBJ2-3): DTGVSQNPRHKITKRGQNVTFRCDPISEHNRLYWYRQTLGQGPEFLTYFQNEAQLEKSRLLSDRFSAERPKGSFSTLEIQRTEQGDSAMYLCASSLGGGGTDTQYFGPGTRLTVL.

The chain has TRBV5-6 and TRBJ1-2, with TRBD1 identical over 9 bases. CDR3 length: 15 residues. Germline CDR1 SGHDT, CDR2 YYEEEE. After removal of 0 bases from V and 3 bases from J, the junction contained 3 bases not matched to a gene. CDR3 DNA sequence: TGTGCCAGCAGCTTGGTACAGGGGGCGCACTATGGCTACACCTTC. Translating it yields CASSLVQGAHYGYTF.

The chain employs TRBV5-6 and TRBJ2-7; 8 positions agree with TRBD2. V was clipped by 2 bases and J by 0 bases; unmatched bases: 7. The length of the CDR3 is 16 residues. The germline V gene has CDR1 SGHDT and CDR2 YYEEEE. For the CDR3, the DNA is TGTGCCAGCAGCTTTAAAAGCGGGGGCCACTCCTACGAGCAGTACTTC. Translating it yields CASSFKSGGHSYEQYF.

The chain is built from TRBV27 and TRBJ1-2, with 10 bases lining up with TRBD1. The CDR3 is 19 residues long. CDR1 is MNHEY and CDR2 is SMNVEV in the germline V gene (reference sequence). J gave up 7 bases and V 0 bases, and 17 bases lay outside the gene matches. The CDR3 coding sequence is TGTGCCAGCAGTTTATCGGCCGGGACAGGGGAAATTAGGATTGGTGGCTACACCTTC. This sequence encodes CASSLSAGTGEIRIGGYTF.

The chain couples TRBV5-4 to TRBJ2-2; 7 nucleotides match TRBD1. This CDR3 has 14 amino acids. Trimming took 4 bases from V and 9 from J; bases not matched to a gene: 9. From germline, CDR1 is SGHNT and CDR2 YYREEE (reference sequence). CDR3 bases: TGTGCCAGCAGCCTCTTGACAGGGCCCCGGGAGCTGTTTTTT. Its protein is CASSLLTGPRELFF.

This chain connects TRBV18 to TRBJ1-3; no reliable D call. Per the germline V gene, CDR1 is KGHSH and CDR2 is LQKENI. The V end was cut by 0 bases, the J end by 4 bases, with 7 bases between. CDR3 length: 14 residues. CDR3 residues: CASSPPRPGNTIYF. In DNA form, the CDR3 reads TGTGCCAGCTCACCACCAAGACCCGGAAACACCATATATTTT.